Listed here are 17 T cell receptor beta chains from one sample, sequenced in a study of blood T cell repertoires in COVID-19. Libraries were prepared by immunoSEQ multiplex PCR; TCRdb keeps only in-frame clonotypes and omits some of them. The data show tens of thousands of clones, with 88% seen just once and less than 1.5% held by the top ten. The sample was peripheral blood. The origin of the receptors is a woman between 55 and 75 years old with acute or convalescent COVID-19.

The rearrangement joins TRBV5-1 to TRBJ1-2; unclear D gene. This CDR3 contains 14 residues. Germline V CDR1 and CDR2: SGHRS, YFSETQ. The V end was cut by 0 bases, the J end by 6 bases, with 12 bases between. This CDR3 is CASSLAETENGYTF. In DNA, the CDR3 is TGCGCCAGCAGCTTGGCTGAAACGGAGAATGGCTACACCTTC. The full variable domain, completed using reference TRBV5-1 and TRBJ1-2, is KAGVTQTPRYLIKTRGQQVTLSCSPISGHRSVSWYQQTPGQGLQFLFEYFSETQRNKGNFPGRFSGRQFSNSRSEMNVSTLELGDSALYLCASSLAETENGYTFGSGTRLTVV.

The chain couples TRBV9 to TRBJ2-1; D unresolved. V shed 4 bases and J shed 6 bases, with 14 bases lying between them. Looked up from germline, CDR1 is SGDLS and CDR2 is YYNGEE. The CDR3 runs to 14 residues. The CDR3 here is CASSPRSQSNEQFF. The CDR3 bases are TGTGCCAGCAGCCCCAGGTCCCAGAGCAATGAGCAGTTCTTC.

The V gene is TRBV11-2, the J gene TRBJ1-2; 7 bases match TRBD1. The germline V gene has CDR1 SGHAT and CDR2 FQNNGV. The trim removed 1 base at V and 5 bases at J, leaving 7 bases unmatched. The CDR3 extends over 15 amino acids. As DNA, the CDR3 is TGTGCCAGCAGCTTAGGGACAGGCCCAATTTATGGCTACACCTTC. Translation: CASSLGTGPIYGYTF.

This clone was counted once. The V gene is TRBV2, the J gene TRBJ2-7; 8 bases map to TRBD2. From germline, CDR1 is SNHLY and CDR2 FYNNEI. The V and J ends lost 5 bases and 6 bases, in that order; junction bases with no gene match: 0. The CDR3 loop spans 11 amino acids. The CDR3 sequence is CASSSGSEQYV. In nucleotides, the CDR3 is TGTGCCAGCAGTAGCGGGAGCGAGCAGTACGTC.

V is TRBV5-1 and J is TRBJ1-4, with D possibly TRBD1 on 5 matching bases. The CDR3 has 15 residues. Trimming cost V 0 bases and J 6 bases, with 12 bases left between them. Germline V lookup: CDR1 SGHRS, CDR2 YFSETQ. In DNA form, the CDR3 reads TGCGCCAGCAGCTTGGAGGGGAATAGGGATGAAAAACTGTTTTTT. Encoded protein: CASSLEGNRDEKLFF.

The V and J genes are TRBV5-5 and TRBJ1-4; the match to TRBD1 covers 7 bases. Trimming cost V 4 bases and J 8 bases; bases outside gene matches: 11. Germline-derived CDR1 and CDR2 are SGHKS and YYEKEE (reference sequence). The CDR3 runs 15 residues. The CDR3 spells CASSKLQGLVEKLFF. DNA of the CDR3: TGTGCCAGCAGCAAACTACAGGGGTTGGTGGAAAAACTGTTTTTT.

The DNA of the CDR3 is TGTGCCAGCAGCTTAGATCCAGGGGGTGGCTACGAGCAGTACGTC. Translating gives CASSLDPGGGYEQYV. J is TRBJ2-7 and V is TRBV11-2; 7 bases match TRBD1. Germline V lookup: CDR1 SGHAT, CDR2 FQNNGV. CDR3 length: 15 residues. V lost 0 bases and J lost 3; bases outside the gene matches: 5.

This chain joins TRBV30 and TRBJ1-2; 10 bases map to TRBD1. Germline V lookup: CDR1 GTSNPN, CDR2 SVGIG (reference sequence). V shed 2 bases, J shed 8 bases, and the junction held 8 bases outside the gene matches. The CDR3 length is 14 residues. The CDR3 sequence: CAWSRDRGFRGYTF. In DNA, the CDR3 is TGTGCCTGGAGTAGGGACAGGGGATTCCGAGGCTACACCTTC. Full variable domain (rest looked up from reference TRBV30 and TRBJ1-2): SQTIHQWPATLVQPVGSPLSLECTVEGTSNPNLYWYRQAAGRGLQLLFYSVGIGQISSEVPQNLSASRPQDRQFILSSKKLLLSDSGFYLCAWSRDRGFRGYTFGSGTRLTVV.

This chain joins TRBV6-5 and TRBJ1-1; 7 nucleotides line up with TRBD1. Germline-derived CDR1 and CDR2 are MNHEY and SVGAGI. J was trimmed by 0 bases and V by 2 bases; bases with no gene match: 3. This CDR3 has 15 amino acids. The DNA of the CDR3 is TGTGCCAGCAGTTACCCGGGACAGATGAACACTGAAGCTTTCTTT. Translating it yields CASSYPGQMNTEAFF.

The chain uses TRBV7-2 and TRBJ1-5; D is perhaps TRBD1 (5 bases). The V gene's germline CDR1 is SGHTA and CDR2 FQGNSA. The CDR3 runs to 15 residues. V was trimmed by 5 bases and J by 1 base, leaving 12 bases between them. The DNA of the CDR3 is TGTGCCAGCAGCCCTGACAGTACCAGCAATCAGCCCCAGCATTTT. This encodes CASSPDSTSNQPQHF.

CDR3 protein: CASTPLGRRQETQYF. The CDR3 coding sequence is TGTGCCAGCACCCCGTTAGGGAGGCGCCAAGAGACCCAGTACTTC. This rearrangement joins TRBV6-5 to TRBJ2-5; TRBD2 is a possible D gene (6 bases). Trimming shortened V by 7 bases and J by 1 base, and 16 bases separated the two germline ends. Germline values: CDR1 MNHEY, CDR2 SVGAGI. This CDR3 region has 15 residues.

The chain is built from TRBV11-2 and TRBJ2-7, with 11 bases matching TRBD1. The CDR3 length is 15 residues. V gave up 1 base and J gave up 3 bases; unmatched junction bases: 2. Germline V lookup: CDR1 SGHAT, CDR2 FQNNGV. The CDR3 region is CASSLGTGGFYEQYV. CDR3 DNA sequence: TGTGCCAGCAGCTTAGGGACAGGGGGCTTCTACGAGCAGTACGTC.

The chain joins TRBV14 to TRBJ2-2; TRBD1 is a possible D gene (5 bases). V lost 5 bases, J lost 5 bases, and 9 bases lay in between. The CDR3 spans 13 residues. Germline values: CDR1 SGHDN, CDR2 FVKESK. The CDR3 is CASSGRTTGELFF. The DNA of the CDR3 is TGTGCCAGCAGCGGCCGGACAACCGGGGAGCTGTTTTTT.

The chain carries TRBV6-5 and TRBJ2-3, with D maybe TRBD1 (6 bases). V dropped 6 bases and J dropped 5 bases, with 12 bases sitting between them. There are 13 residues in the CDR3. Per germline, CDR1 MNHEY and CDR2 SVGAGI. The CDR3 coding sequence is TGTGCCAGCAGGCGGACAGATCTAGATACGCAGTATTTT. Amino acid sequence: CASRRTDLDTQYF.

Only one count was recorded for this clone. The chain's CDR3 is CASSRQNSGANVLTF. CDR3 sequence (DNA): TGTGCCAGCAGCCGACAGAACTCTGGGGCCAACGTCCTGACTTTC. This chain joins TRBV6-5 and TRBJ2-6; the D gene is possibly TRBD1 (5 bases). CDR3 length equals 15 residues. Germline V gene lookup returns CDR1 MNHEY and CDR2 SVGAGI. Trimming stripped 6 bases from V and 0 bases from J, with 9 bases between.

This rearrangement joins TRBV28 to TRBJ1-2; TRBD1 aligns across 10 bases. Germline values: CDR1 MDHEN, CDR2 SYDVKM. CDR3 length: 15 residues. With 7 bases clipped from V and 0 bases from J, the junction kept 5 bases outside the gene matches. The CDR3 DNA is TGTGCCAGCAACCGAGGGACAGGGGCTAACTATGGCTACACCTTC. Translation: CASNRGTGANYGYTF.

The CDR3 spells CASSSNSSYNSPLHF. The CDR3 DNA is TGTGCCAGCAGTTCTAACAGCTCCTATAATTCACCCCTCCACTTT. The rearrangement uses TRBV6-1 and TRBJ1-6; D is uncertain. Deletions cut 5 bases from V and 0 bases from J, with 8 bases between. This CDR3 has 15 residues. CDR1 is MNHNS and CDR2 is SASEGT in the germline V gene.